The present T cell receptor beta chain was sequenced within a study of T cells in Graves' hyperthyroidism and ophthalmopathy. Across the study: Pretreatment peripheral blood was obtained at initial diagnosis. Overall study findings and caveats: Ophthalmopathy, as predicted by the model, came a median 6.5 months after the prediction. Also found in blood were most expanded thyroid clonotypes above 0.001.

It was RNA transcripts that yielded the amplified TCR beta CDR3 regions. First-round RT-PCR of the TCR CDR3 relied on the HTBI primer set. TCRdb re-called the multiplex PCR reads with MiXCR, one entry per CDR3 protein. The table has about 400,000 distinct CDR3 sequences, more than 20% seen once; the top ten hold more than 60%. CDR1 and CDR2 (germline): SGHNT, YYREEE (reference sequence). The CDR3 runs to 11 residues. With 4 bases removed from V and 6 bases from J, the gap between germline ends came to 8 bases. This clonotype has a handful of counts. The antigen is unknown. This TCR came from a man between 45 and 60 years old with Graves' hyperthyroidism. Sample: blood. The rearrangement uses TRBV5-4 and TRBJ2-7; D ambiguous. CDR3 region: CASSGFGEQYF. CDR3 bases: TGTGCCAGCAGCGGCTTCGGCGAGCAGTACTTC.